One sample yielded the 5 T cell receptor beta chains listed below, sequenced in a study of shared clonotypes between healthy human individuals. Only in-frame clones appear in the TCRdb table, and some are missing; sequencing was by immunoSEQ multiplex PCR. The sample consists of some 470,000 clones, less than 80% of them appearing once. The sequencing input was PBMCs. The source is a woman aged 40 to 50 in good health. Some clones in this sample may be carry-over from other donors' samples.

The chain combines TRBV5-6 with TRBJ2-7, with 7 bases that match TRBD1. After removal of 2 bases from V and 2 bases from J, the junction contained 4 bases not matched to a gene. The CDR3 is made up of 14 amino acids. Germline CDR1 is SGHDT and CDR2 is YYEEEE. The CDR3 protein is CASSFRQGPYEQYF. Written as DNA, the CDR3 is TGTGCCAGCAGCTTTCGACAGGGCCCCTACGAGCAGTACTTC.

The V gene is TRBV5-1, the J gene TRBJ2-1; a possible D gene is TRBD2 (5 bases). The CDR3 contains 15 residues. Trimming shortened V by 5 bases and J by 0 bases, and 12 bases separated the two germline ends. Germline lookup yields CDR1 SGHRS and CDR2 YFSETQ. CDR3 sequence reads: CASSEGASSYNEQFF. CDR3 nucleotides: TGCGCCAGCAGTGAGGGAGCCAGCTCCTACAATGAGCAGTTCTTC.

The CDR3 region is CASSKTGGSYGYTF. Here the CDR3 DNA reads TGTGCCAGCAGTAAAACAGGGGGGAGCTATGGCTACACCTTC. The chain couples TRBV28 to TRBJ1-2; 8 bases are shared with TRBD1. J gave up 4 bases and V 5 bases, and 6 bases lay outside the gene matches. CDR1 MDHEN and CDR2 SYDVKM come from the germline V gene. The CDR3 totals 14 residues.

This chain uses TRBV11-2 with TRBJ1-1; D not certain. This CDR3 region has 13 residues. Germline V CDR1 and CDR2: SGHAT, FQNNGV. V gave up 5 bases and J gave up 3 bases, with 10 bases separating them. The CDR3 loop is CASSQYIDTEAFF. CDR3 DNA sequence: TGTGCCAGCAGCCAATACATCGACACTGAAGCTTTCTTT. Using reference TRBV11-2 and TRBJ1-1 for the parts outside the CDR3, the full variable domain is EAGVAQSPRYKIIEKRQSVAFWCNPISGHATLYWYQQILGQGPKLLIQFQNNGVVDDSQLPKDRFSAERLKGVDSTLKIQPAKLEDSAVYLCASSQYIDTEAFFGQGTRLTVV.

This clone has a handful of counts. The V and J genes are TRBV6-1 and TRBJ1-4; D is possibly TRBD1 (5 bases). Per the germline V gene, CDR1 is MNHNS and CDR2 is SASEGT. The CDR3 spans 13 residues. Trimming removed 3 bases from V and 7 bases from J, with 9 bases in between. This CDR3 reads CASSDGGGEKLFF. In nucleotides, the CDR3 is TGTGCCAGCAGTGATGGGGGTGGTGAAAAACTGTTTTTT.